The rows below give T cell receptor beta chains drawn from one sample of a study of beta chain features in type 1 diabetes. Generated by immunoSEQ multiplex PCR, the TCRdb table keeps only in-frame clones and is missing some. Seen here are around 150,000 clones, under 9.5% observed once, and the top ten hold about 0.6%. The specimen was central memory CD4+ T cells from blood. These TCRs come from a man aged 18-30 years in good health. Both conserved end residues are part of each CDR3. D genes are given only for firm matches. A row's size may be missing; if present it is once, few, many or a size class.

V gene,clone size,J gene,D gene,CDR3 protein,CDR3 DNA
TRBV5-1,NA,TRBJ1-5,NA,CASSLSFSENQPQHF,TGCGCCAGCAGCTTGTCGTTTAGTGAGAATCAGCCCCAGCATTTT
TRBV5-1,few,TRBJ2-7,TRBD2,CASSFREESEQYF,TGCGCCAGCAGCTTTCGGGAGGAATCCGAGCAGTACTTC
TRBV25-1,few,TRBJ2-5,TRBD2,CASSDSASGPGGEETQYF,TGTGCCAGCAGTGATTCGGCTAGCGGGCCTGGCGGGGAAGAGACCCAGTACTTC
TRBV23-1,few,TRBJ2-5,NA,CASSQSNGGGRGTQYF,TGCGCCAGCAGTCAATCGAACGGAGGGGGCCGGGGGACCCAGTACTTC
TRBV14,few,TRBJ2-7,TRBD1,CASSRGTGGSWNEQYF,TGTGCCAGCAGCCGAGGGACAGGGGGCTCCTGGAACGAGCAGTACTTC
TRBV18,few,TRBJ2-7,TRBD1,CASSPGQGVAYEQYF,TGTGCCAGCTCACCAGGACAGGGGGTAGCCTACGAGCAGTACTTC
TRBV28,few,TRBJ2-3,TRBD2,CATNKAGVVGTQYF,TGTGCCACCAACAAAGCGGGAGTCGTAGGTACGCAGTATTTT
TRBV9,NA,TRBJ2-3,NA,CASSVGGTGTDTQYF,TGTGCCAGCAGCGTGGGCGGGACTGGCACAGATACGCAGTATTTT
TRBV5-1,NA,TRBJ2-6,TRBD2,CASSRSSGVSGANVLTF,TGCGCCAGCAGCAGATCTAGCGGGGTCTCTGGGGCCAACGTCCTGACTTTC
TRBV7-8,NA,TRBJ2-1,TRBD2,CASSLSGLAGTKYNEQFF,TGTGCCAGCAGCTTATCCGGACTAGCGGGAACTAAATACAATGAGCAGTTCTTC
TRBV9,NA,TRBJ1-2,NA,CASSVGNRPGGYTF,TGTGCCAGCAGCGTAGGAAACAGGCCGGGTGGCTACACCTTC
TRBV10-3,NA,TRBJ2-1,NA,CAATSLGYNEQFF,TGTGCCGCCACTAGTCTAGGTTACAATGAGCAGTTCTTC
TRBV6-6,many,TRBJ1-2,TRBD1,CASRRTGADYGYTF,TGTGCCAGCAGGCGGACAGGGGCGGACTATGGCTACACCTTC
TRBV11-2,NA,TRBJ2-2,NA,CASSLDRSSGELFF,TGTGCCAGCAGCTTAGATCGTAGTTCCGGGGAGCTGTTTTTT
TRBV10-3,few,TRBJ2-1,NA,CAIGGAHNEQFF,TGTGCCATTGGGGGGGCACACAATGAGCAGTTCTTC
TRBV5-4,many,TRBJ1-5,NA,CAGRQGSNQPQHF,TGTGCCGGGCGGCAGGGTAGCAATCAGCCCCAGCATTTT
TRBV30,NA,TRBJ2-7,TRBD2,CAWDLGGYEQYF,TGTGCCTGGGATCTGGGGGGGTACGAGCAGTACTTC
TRBV5-5,NA,TRBJ1-5,NA,CASSFKGGDNQPQHF,TGTGCCAGCAGCTTCAAGGGAGGTGACAATCAGCCCCAGCATTTT
TRBV6-1,few,TRBJ2-2,NA,CASSRLTGELFF,TGTGCCAGCAGTCGACTTACCGGGGAGCTGTTTTTT
TRBV7-2,many,TRBJ2-3,TRBD1,CASSSGQVTDTQYF,TGTGCCAGCAGCTCCGGACAGGTCACAGATACGCAGTATTTT
TRBV5-4,few,TRBJ2-1,NA,CASSPPTGSHNEQFF,TGTGCCAGCAGCCCCCCGACGGGGTCCCACAATGAGCAGTTCTTC
TRBV11-2,NA,TRBJ2-1,NA,CASSLNRYNEQFF,TGTGCCAGCAGCCTCAATCGGTACAATGAGCAGTTCTTC
TRBV6-6,few,TRBJ2-7,NA,CATIKNPGQGIYEQYF,TGTGCCACCATTAAAAACCCGGGACAAGGGATCTACGAGCAGTACTTC
TRBV4-1,NA,TRBJ1-6,TRBD1,CASSQDRGNSPLHF,TGCGCCAGCAGCCAGGACAGGGGGAACTCACCCCTCCACTTT
TRBV19,few,TRBJ1-4,NA,CASSIDSEVATNEKLFF,TGTGCCAGTAGTATCGATTCAGAAGTTGCAACTAATGAAAAACTGTTTTTT
TRBV7-2,many,TRBJ1-5,NA,CASSLFPGSNQPQHF,TGTGCCAGCAGCTTATTTCCGGGTAGCAATCAGCCCCAGCATTTT
TRBV9,few,TRBJ2-7,NA,CASSEGPVSSYEQYF,TGTGCCAGCAGCGAGGGGCCTGTTTCAAGCTACGAGCAGTACTTC